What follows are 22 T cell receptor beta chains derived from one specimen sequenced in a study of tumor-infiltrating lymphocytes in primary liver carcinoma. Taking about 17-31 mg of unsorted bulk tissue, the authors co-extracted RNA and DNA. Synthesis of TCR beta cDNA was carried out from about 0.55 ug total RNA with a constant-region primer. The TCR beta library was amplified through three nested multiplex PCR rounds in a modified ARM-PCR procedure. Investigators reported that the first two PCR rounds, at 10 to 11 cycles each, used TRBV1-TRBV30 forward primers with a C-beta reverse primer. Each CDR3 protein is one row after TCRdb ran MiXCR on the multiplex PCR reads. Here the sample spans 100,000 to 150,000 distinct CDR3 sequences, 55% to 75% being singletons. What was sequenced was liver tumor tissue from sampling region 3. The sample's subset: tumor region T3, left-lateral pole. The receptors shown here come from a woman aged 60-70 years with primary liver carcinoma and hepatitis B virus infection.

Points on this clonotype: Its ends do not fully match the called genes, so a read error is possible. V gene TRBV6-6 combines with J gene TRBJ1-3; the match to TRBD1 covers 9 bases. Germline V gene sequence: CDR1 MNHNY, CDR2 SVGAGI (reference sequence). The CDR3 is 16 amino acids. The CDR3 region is CASSRTGTGSGNIIHF. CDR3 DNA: TGTGCCAGCAGCAGAACCGGGACAGGGTCTGGAAACATCATACATTTT.

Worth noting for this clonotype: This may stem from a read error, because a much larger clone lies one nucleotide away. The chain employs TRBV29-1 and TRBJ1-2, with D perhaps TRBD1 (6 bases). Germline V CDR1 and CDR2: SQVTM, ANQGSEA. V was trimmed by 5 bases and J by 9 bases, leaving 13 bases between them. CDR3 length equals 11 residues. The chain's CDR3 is CSVLTGDCYTF. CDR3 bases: TGCAGCGTTCTGACAGGAGATTGCTACACCTTC. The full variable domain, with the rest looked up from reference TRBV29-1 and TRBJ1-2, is SAVISQKPSRDICQRGTSLTIQCQVDSQVTMMFWYRQQPGQSLTLIATANQGSEATYESGFVIDKFPISRPNLTFSTLTVSNMSPEDSSIYLCSVLTGDCYTFGSGTRLTVV.

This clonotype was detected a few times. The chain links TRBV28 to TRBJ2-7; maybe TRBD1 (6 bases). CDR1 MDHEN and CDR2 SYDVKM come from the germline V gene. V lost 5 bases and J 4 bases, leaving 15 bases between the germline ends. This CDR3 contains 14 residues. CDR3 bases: TGTGCCAGCAGTACCGGGACAAGTTTGTACGAGCAGTACTTC. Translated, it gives CASSTGTSLYEQYF.

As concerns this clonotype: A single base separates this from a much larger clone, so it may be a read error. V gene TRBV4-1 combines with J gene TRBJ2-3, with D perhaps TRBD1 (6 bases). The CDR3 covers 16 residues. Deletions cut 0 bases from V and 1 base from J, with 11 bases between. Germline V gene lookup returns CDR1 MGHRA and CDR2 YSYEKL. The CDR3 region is CASSQDLGAGTDTQYF. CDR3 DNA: TGCGCCAGCAGCCAAGATCTGGGGGCAGGCACAGATACGCAGTATTTT.

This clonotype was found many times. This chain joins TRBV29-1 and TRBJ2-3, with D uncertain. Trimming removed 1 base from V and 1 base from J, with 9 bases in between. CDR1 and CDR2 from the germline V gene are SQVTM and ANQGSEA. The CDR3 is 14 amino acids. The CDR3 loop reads CSVEAAERTDTQYF. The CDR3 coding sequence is TGCAGCGTTGAAGCGGCAGAGCGCACAGATACGCAGTATTTT.

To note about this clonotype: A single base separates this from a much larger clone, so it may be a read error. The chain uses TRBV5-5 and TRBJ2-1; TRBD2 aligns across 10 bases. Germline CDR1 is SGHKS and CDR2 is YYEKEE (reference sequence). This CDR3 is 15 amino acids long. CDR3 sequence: CASNLSTSGYYEQFF. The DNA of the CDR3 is TGTGCCAGCAACTTGTCGACTAGCGGGTACTATGAGCAGTTCTTC.

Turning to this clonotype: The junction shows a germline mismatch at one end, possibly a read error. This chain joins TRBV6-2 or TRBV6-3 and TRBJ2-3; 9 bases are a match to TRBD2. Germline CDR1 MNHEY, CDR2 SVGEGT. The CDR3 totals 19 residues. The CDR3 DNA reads TGTGCCAGCAATTACTCGAAGCGACTAGCGGAAGTGGGCCCAGATACGCAGTATTTT. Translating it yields CASNYSKRLAEVGPDTQYF.

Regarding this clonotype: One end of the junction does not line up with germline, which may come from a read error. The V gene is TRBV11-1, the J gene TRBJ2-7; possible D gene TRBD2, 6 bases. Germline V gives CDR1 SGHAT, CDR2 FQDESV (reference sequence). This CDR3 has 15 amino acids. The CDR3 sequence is CASSPRTAGLREQCF. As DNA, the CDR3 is TGTGCCAGCAGCCCTCGAACAGCAGGACTACGCGAGCAGTGCTTT.

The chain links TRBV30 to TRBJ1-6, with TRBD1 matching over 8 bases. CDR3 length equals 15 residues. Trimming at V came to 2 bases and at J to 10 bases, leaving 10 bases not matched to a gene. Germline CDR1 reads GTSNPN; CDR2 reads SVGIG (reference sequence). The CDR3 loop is CAWSTSGGNQSPLHF. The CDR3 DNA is TGTGCCTGGAGTACTTCAGGGGGCAATCAGTCACCCCTCCACTTT.

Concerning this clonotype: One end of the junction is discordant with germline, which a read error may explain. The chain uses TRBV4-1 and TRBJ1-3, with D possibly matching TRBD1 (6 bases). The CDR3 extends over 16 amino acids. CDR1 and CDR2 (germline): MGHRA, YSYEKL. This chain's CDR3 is CTSSPVDSGSGNTIYF. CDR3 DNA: TGCACCAGCAGCCCCGTGGACAGCGGCTCTGGAAACACCATATACTTT.

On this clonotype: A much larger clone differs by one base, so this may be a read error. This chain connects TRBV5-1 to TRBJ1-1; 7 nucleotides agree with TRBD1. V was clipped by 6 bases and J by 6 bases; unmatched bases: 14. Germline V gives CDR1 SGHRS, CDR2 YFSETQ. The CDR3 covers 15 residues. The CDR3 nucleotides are TGCGCCAGCAACTCGGCCAACAGGGGTGTCTCTGAAGCTTTCTTT. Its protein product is CASNSANRGVSEAFF.

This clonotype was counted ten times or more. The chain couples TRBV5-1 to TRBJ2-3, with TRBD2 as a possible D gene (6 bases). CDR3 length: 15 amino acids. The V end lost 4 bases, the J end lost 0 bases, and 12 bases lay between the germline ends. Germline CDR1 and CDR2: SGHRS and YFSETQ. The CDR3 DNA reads TGCGCCAGCAGCCTATCAGGGACTAGCACAGATACGCAGTATTTT. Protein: CASSLSGTSTDTQYF.

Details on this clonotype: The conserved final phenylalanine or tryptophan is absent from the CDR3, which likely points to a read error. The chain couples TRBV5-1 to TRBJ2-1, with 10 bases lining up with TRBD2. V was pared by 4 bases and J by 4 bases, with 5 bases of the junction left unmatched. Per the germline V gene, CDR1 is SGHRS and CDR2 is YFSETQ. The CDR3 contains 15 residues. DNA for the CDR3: TGCGCCAGCAGCACTGGACTAGCGGCTTACAATGAGCAGTTCTAC. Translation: CASSTGLAAYNEQFY.

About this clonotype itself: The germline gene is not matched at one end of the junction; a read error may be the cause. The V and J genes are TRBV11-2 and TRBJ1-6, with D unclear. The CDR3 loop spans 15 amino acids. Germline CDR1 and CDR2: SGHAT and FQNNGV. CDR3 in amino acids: CASSLSGIANPPLHF. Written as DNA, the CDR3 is TGTGCCAGCAGCCTCTCCGGGATAGCTAATCCACCCCTCCACTTT.

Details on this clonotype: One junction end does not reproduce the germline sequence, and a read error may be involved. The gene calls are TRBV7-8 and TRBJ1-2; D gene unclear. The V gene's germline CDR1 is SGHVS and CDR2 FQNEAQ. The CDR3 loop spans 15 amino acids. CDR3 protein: CAISLLNLSTPSYTF. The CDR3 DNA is TGTGCCATCAGCTTACTTAACCTTTCGACACCTAGCTACACCTTC.

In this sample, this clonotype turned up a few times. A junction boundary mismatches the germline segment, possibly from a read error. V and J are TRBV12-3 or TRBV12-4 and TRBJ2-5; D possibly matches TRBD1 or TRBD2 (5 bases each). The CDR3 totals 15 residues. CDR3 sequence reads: CVSRPGAGLKETQYF. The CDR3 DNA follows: TGTGTCAGCAGGCCCGGGGCAGGGCTGAAGGAGACCCAGTACTTC.

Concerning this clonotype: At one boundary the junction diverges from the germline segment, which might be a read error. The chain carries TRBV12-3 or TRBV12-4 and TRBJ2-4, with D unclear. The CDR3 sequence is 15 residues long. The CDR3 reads CASSSQQETKNIQYF. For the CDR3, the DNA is TGCGCCAGCAGTTCCCAGCAGGAGACCAAAAACATTCAGTACTTC.

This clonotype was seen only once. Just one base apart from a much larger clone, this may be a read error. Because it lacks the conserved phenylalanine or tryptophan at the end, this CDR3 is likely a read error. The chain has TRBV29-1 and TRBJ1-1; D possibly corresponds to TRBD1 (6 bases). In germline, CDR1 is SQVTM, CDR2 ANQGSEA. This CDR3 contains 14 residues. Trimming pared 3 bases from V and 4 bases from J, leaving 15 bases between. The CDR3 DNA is TGCAGCGTTGACGGGGGGGCTAGGAGCACTGAAGCTTTCCTT. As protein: CSVDGGARSTEAFL.

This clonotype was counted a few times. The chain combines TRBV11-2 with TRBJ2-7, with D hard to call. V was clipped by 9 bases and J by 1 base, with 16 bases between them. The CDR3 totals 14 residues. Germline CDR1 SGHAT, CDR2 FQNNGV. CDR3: CASSLWCTSYEQYF. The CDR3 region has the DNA TGTGCCAGTAGCCTATGGTGCACATCCTACGAGCAGTACTTC.

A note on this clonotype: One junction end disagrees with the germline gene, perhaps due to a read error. The CDR3 sequence is CASSLGGGSIGERLF. The CDR3 DNA follows: TGTGCCAGCAGCTTAGGGGGAGGAAGTATCGGTGAGCGGCTCTTC. The V gene is TRBV11-2, the J gene TRBJ2-1, with D tentatively TRBD2 (6 bases). CDR3 length equals 15 residues. The germline CDR1 and CDR2 sequences are SGHAT and FQNNGV.

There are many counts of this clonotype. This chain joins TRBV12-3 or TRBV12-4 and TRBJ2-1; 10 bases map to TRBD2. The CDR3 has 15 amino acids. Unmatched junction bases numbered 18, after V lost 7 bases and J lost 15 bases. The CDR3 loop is CASKIKQITSGEVFF. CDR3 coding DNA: TGTGCCAGCAAAATCAAGCAAATAACTAGCGGGGAGGTGTTCTTC.

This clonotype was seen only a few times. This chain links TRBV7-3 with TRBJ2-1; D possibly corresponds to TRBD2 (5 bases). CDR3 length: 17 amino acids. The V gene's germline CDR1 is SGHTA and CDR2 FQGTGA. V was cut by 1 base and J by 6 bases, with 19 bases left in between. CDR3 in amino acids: CASSLKSGLASSNEQFF. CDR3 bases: TGTGCCAGCAGCTTAAAGTCTGGTCTAGCTTCGAGCAATGAGCAGTTCTTC.